This T cell receptor (beta chain) originates from a study of post-analysis software for immune sequencing data. Researchers reported that TCR beta cDNA libraries carried unique molecular identifiers. TCRdb ran MiXCR on the PCR reads and lists one entry per CDR3 protein. The sample records under 200,000 distinct CDR3 sequences, roughly 40% being singletons. The ends lost 2 bases at V and 0 bases at J; junction bases unmatched: 3. The CDR3 runs 16 residues. Germline CDR1 MNHEY, CDR2 SVGAGI. This clonotype appeared a few times. Antigen specificity is unknown. Study observations and caveats: Controls had lower frequencies than patients of about 5 TRBV segments, which included TRBV5-6, TRBV5-1 and TRBV20-1.

The source is a girl aged 5-17 years with multiple sclerosis. The input for sequencing was blood, taken after autologous hematopoietic stem cell transplantation. J is TRBJ2-1 and V is TRBV6-5; 8 nucleotides agree with TRBD2. In nucleotides, the CDR3 is TGTGCCAGCAGTTACCTGAGCGGGGGCTCCTACAATGAGCAGTTCTTC. Translation gives CASSYLSGGSYNEQFF.